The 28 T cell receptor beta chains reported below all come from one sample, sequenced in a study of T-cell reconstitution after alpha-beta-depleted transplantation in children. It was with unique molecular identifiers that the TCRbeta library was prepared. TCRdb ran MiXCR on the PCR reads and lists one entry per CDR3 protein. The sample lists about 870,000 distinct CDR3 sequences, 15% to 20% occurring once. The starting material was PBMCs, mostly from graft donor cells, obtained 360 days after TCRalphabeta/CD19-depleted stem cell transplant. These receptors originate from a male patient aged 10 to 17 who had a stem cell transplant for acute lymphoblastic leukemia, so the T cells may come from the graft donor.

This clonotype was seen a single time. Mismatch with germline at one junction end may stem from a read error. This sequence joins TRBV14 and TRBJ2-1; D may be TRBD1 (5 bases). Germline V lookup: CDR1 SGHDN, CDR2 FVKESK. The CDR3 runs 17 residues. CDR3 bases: TGTACCAGCAGCCAAGATCGGCCAGGGCGACATTACGATGAGCAGTTCTTC. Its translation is CTSSQDRPGRHYDEQFF.

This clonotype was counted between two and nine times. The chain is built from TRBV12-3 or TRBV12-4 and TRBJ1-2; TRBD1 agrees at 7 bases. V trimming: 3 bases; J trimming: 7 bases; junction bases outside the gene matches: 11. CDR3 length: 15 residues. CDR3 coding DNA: TGTGCCAGCAGTTTCCCCTCGACAGGGTTCGCTGGCTACACCTTC. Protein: CASSFPSTGFAGYTF.

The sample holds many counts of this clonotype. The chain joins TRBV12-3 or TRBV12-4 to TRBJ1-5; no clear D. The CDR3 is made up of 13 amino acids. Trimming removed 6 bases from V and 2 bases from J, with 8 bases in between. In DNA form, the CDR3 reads TGTGCCAGCAGCTTCTGGGGCAATCAGCCCCAGCATTTT. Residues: CASSFWGNQPQHF.

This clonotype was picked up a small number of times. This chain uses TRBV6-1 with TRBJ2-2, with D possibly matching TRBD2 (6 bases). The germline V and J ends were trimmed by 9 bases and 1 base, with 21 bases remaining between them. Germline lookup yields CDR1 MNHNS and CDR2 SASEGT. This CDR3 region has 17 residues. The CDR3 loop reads CARPTGRGTGNTGELFF. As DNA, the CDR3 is TGTGCCAGACCCACCGGGAGAGGGACGGGGAACACCGGGGAGCTGTTTTTT.

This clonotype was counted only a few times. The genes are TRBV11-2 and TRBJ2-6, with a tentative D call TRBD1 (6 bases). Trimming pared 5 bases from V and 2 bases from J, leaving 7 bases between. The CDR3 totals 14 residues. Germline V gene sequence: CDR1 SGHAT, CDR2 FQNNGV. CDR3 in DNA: TGTGCCAGCAGCCGGGACACTGGGGCCAACGTCCTGACTTTC. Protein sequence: CASSRDTGANVLTF. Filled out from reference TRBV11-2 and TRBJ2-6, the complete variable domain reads EAGVAQSPRYKIIEKRQSVAFWCNPISGHATLYWYQQILGQGPKLLIQFQNNGVVDDSQLPKDRFSAERLKGVDSTLKIQPAKLEDSAVYLCASSRDTGANVLTFGAGSRLTVL.

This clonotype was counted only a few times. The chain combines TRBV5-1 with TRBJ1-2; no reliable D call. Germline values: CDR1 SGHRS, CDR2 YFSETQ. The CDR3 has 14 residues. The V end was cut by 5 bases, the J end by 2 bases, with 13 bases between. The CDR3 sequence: CASSLSDSNYGYTF. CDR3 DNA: TGCGCCAGCAGTCTTAGCGACTCGAACTATGGCTACACCTTC.

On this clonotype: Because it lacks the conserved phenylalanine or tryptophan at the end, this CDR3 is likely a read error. CDR3 sequence reads: CSVVRNTGELFL. In DNA, the CDR3 is TGCAGCGTTGTAAGGAACACCGGGGAGCTGTTTCTT. The chain employs TRBV29-1 and TRBJ2-2; D unresolved. CDR3 size: 12 residues. The V gene's germline CDR1 is SQVTM and CDR2 ANQGSEA. Trimming cost V 4 bases and J 1 base, with 4 bases left between them.

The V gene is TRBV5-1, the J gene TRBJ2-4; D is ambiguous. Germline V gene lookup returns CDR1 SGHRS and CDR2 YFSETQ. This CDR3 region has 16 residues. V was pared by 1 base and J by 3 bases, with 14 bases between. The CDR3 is CASSLTADAHKNIQYF. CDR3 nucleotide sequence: TGCGCCAGCAGCTTGACGGCGGACGCCCACAAAAACATTCAGTACTTC. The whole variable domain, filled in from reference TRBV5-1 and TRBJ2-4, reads KAGVTQTPRYLIKTRGQQVTLSCSPISGHRSVSWYQQTPGQGLQFLFEYFSETQRNKGNFPGRFSGRQFSNSRSEMNVSTLELGDSALYLCASSLTADAHKNIQYFGAGTRLSVL.

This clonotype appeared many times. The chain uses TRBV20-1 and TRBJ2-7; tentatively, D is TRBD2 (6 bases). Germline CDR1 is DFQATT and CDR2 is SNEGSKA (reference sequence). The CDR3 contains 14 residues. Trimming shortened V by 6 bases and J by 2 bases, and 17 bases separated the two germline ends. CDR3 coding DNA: TGCAGTGCCCTGGGGAGGAGACGCACCTACGAGCAGTACTTC. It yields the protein CSALGRRRTYEQYF.

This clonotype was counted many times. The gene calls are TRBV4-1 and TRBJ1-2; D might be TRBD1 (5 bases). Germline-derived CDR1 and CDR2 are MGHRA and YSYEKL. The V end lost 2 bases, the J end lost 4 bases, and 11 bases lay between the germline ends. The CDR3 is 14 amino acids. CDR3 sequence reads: CASSQRQSLYGYTF. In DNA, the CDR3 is TGCGCCAGCAGCCAACGACAGAGCCTCTATGGCTACACCTTC.

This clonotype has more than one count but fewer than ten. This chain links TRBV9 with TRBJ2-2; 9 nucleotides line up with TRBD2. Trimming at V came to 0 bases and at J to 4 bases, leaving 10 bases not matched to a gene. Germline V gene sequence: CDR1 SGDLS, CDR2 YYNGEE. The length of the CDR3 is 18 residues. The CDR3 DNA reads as TGTGCCAGCAGCGTAGGCGAAACCGGGACTAGCTTCACCGGGGAGCTGTTTTTT. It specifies CASSVGETGTSFTGELFF.

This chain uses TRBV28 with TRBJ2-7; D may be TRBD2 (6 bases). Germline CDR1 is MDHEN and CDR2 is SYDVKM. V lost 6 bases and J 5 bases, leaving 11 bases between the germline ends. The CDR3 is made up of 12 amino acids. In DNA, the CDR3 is TGTGCCAGCAGGGAGGGCATAGACGAGCAGTACTTC. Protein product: CASREGIDEQYF.

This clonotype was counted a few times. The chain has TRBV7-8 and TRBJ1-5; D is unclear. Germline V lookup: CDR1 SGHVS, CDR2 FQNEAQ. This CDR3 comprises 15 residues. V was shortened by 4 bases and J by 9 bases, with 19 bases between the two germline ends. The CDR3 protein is CASSSVKVSARPQHF. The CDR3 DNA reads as TGTGCCAGCAGCTCCGTGAAGGTGTCGGCGAGGCCCCAGCATTTT. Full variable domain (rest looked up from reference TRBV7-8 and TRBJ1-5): GAGVSQSPRYKVAKRGQDVALRCDPISGHVSLFWYQQALGQGPEFLTYFQNEAQLDKSGLPSDRFFAERPEGSVSTLKIQRTQQEDSAVYLCASSSVKVSARPQHFGDGTRLSIL.

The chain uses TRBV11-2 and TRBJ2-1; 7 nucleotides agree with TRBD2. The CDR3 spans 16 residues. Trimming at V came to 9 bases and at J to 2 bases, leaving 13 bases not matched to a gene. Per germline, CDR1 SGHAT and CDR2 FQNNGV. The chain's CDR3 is CASTRLRDYAYNEQFF. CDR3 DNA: TGTGCCAGTACCCGATTACGGGACTATGCCTACAATGAGCAGTTCTTC. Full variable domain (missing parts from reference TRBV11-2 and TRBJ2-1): EAGVAQSPRYKIIEKRQSVAFWCNPISGHATLYWYQQILGQGPKLLIQFQNNGVVDDSQLPKDRFSAERLKGVDSTLKIQPAKLEDSAVYLCASTRLRDYAYNEQFFGPGTRLTVL.

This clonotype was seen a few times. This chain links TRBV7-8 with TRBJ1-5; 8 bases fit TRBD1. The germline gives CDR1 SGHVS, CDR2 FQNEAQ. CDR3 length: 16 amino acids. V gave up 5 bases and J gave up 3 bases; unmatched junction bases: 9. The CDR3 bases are TGTGCCAGCAGCCCCTATAGGACAGGGAACAATCAGCCCCAGCATTTT. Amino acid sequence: CASSPYRTGNNQPQHF.

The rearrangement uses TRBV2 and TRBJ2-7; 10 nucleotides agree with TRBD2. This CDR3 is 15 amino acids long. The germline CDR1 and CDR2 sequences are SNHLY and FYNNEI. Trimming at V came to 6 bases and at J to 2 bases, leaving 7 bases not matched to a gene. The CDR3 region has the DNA TGTGCCAGCAGGATCGGACTAGCGGTCACCTACGAGCAGTACTTC. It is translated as CASRIGLAVTYEQYF.

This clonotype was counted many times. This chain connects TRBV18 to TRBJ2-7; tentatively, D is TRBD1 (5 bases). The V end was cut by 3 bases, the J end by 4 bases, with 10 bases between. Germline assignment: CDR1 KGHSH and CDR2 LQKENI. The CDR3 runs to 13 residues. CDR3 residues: CASSPSQEYEQYF. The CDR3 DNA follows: TGTGCCAGCTCACCGTCACAGGAGTACGAGCAGTACTTC. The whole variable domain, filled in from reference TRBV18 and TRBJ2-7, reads NAGVMQNPRHLVRRRGQEARLRCSPMKGHSHVYWYRQLPEEGLKFMVYLQKENIIDESGMPKERFSAEFPKEGPSILRIQQVVRGDSAAYFCASSPSQEYEQYFGPGTRLTVT.

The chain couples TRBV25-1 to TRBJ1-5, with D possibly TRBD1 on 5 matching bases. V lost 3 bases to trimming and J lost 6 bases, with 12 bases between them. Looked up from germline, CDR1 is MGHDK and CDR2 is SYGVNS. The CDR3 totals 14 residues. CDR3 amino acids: CASSDGGVVQPQHF. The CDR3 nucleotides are TGTGCCAGCAGTGATGGAGGGGTGGTTCAGCCCCAGCATTTT.

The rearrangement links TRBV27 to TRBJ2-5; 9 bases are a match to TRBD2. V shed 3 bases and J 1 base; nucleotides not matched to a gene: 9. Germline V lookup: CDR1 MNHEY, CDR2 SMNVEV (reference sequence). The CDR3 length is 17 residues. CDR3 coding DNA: TGTGCCAGCAGTTTGGGGAAACTAGCGGGCCCCCAAGAGACCCAGTACTTC. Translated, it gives CASSLGKLAGPQETQYF.

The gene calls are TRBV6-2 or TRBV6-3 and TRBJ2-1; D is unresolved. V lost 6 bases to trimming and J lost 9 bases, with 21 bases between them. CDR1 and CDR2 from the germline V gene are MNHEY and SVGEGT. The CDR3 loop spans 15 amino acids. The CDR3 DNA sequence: TGTGCCAGCAGCCAACCGTACGTGAGGTCCAGTGAGCAGTTCTTC. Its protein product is CASSQPYVRSSEQFF.

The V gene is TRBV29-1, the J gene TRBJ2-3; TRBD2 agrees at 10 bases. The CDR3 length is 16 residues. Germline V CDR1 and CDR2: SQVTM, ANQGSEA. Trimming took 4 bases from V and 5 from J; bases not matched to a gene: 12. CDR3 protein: CSVVSLAGDWGDTQYF. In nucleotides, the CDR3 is TGCAGCGTTGTAAGTCTAGCGGGAGACTGGGGAGATACGCAGTATTTT.

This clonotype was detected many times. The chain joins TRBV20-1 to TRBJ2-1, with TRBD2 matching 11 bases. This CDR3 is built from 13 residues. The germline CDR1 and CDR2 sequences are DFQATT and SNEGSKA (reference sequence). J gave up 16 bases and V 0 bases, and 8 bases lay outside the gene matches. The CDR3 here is CSAREIGLAGSFF. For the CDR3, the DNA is TGCAGTGCTAGAGAAATCGGACTAGCGGGTAGTTTCTTC.

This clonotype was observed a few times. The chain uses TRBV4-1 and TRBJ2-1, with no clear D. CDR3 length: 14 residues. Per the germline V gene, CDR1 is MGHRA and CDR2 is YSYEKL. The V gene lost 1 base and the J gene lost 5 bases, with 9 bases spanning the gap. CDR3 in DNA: TGCGCCAGCAGCCAAGGAGTGGACCACAATGAGCAGTTCTTC. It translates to CASSQGVDHNEQFF.

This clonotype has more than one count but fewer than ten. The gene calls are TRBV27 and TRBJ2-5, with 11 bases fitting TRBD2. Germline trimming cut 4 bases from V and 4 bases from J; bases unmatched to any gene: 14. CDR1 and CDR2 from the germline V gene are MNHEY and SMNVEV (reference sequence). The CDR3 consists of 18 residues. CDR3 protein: CASSSRLAGIEVAETQYF. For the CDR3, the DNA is TGTGCCAGCAGTTCCCGACTAGCGGGGATCGAGGTGGCAGAGACCCAGTACTTC.

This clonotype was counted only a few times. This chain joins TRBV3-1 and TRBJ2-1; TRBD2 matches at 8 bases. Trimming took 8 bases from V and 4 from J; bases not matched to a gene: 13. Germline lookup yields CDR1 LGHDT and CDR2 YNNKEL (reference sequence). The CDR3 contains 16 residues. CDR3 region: CASGPPESGSYNEQFF. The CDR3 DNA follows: TGTGCCAGCGGACCCCCTGAAAGCGGGAGTTACAATGAGCAGTTCTTC.

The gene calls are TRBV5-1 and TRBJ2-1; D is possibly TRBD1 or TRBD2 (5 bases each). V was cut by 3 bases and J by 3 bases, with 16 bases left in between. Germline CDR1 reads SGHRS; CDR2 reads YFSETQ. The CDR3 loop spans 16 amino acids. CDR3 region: CASSSLGTGIYNEQFF. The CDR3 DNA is TGCGCCAGCAGCTCGCTTGGGACGGGGATCTACAATGAGCAGTTCTTC.

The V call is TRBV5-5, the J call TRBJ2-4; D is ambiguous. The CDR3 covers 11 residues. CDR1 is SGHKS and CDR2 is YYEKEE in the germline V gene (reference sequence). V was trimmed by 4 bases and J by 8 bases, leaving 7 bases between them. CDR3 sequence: CASSPRDIQYF. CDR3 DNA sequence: TGTGCCAGCAGCCCCCGAGACATTCAGTACTTC.

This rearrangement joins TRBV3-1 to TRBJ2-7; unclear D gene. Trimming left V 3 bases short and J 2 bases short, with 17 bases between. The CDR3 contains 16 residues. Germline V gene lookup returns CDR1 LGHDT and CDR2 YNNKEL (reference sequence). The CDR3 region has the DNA TGTGCCAGCAGCCATGCACGGACGGAATCCGCCTACGAGCAGTACTTC. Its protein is CASSHARTESAYEQYF.